What follows are 9 T cell receptor beta chains derived from one specimen sequenced in a study of tumor-infiltrating lymphocytes in primary liver carcinoma. TCR beta cDNA was reverse-transcribed from roughly 0.45 ug of total RNA. The reaction used a constant-region primer and ProtoScript II reverse transcriptase. Library construction for TCR beta comprised three nested multiplex PCR rounds performed with slightly modified ARM-PCR. The first two PCR rounds, approximately 10 cycles each, used TRBV1-TRBV30 forward primers and a C-beta reverse primer. TCRdb called the multiplex PCR reads again in MiXCR, with one record for every CDR3 protein. The sample contains under 200,000 distinct CDR3 sequences, over 80% of which appear only once. Each 20-30 mg portion of unsorted bulk tissue served as the source for co-extraction of RNA and DNA. The sequenced material came from tumor tissue from primary liver carcinoma. These receptors were taken from a man aged 35 to 55 with primary liver carcinoma and hepatitis B virus infection.

Comments on this clonotype: A much larger clone is a single base away; this may be a read error. V and J are TRBV5-1 and TRBJ2-1; maybe TRBD2 (6 bases). The CDR3 runs 17 residues. Germline V gene sequence: CDR1 SGHRS, CDR2 YFSETQ. The germline V and J ends were trimmed by 3 bases and 0 bases, with 16 bases remaining between them. CDR3 loop: CASSSGLAARSYNEQFF. The CDR3 DNA sequence: TGCGCCAGCAGCTCCGGTTTAGCGGCCCGCTCCTACAATGAGCAGTTCTTC.

As regards this clonotype: At one end the junction does not follow the germline gene, possibly because of a read error. J is TRBJ1-2 and V is TRBV6-5; D is unresolved. The germline V gene has CDR1 MNHEY and CDR2 SVGAGI. The CDR3 loop spans 13 amino acids. CDR3 DNA sequence: TGTCCCAGTAGGGTCGGGGTCAAGTATGGCTACACCTTC. It yields the protein CPSRVGVKYGYTF.

As to this clonotype: One junction end disagrees with the germline gene, perhaps due to a read error. The chain recombines TRBV11-2 with TRBJ2-1; D possibly corresponds to TRBD2 (5 bases). Germline CDR1 reads SGHAT; CDR2 reads FQNNGV. The CDR3 sequence is 16 residues long. CDR3 loop: CANTFSSQSSYDELFF. CDR3 sequence (DNA): TGTGCCAACACTTTTTCTAGCCAGAGCTCCTACGATGAGCTGTTCTTC.

This clonotype was recorded at least ten times. The rearrangement joins TRBV14 to TRBJ2-3; no reliable D call. Germline values: CDR1 SGHDN, CDR2 FVKESK. V was cut by 4 bases and J by 7 bases, with 21 bases left in between. This CDR3 has 16 amino acids. In nucleotides, the CDR3 is TGTGCCAGCAGCCGCAAGCTTCTCGGCGATCTAAATACGCAGTATTTT. Encoded protein: CASSRKLLGDLNTQYF.

To note about this clonotype: A much larger clone differs from this one at a single base, so this may be a read error. The rearrangement links TRBV13 to TRBJ2-1; D is perhaps TRBD1 (6 bases). The CDR3 length is 16 residues. Looked up from germline, CDR1 is PRHDT and CDR2 is FYEKMQ (reference sequence). CDR3 loop: CGSSFFRGTHYNEQFF. The CDR3, as DNA: TGTGGCAGCAGCTTTTTCAGGGGTACCCATTACAATGAGCAGTTCTTC.

Points on this clonotype: The conserved phenylalanine or tryptophan normally closing the CDR3 is absent here, so this likely arose from a read error. The genes are TRBV12-3 or TRBV12-4 and TRBJ2-2; D is unresolved. The CDR3 loop spans 11 amino acids. CDR3 loop: CATSSRRELFY. The CDR3 DNA follows: TGTGCCACCAGTTCCCGGAGGGAGCTGTTTTAT.

For this clonotype: At one end the junction does not follow the germline gene, possibly because of a read error. The chain links TRBV12-3 or TRBV12-4 to TRBJ2-2, with D perhaps matching TRBD1 or TRBD2 (5 bases each). The CDR3 is made up of 12 amino acids. The CDR3, as DNA: TGCGCCAGCAGTTTGGTCCCCGGGGACCTGTTTTTT. It is translated as CASSLVPGDLFF.

Of note for this clonotype: Germline and junction disagree at one end, which may indicate a read error. The chain links TRBV11-1 to TRBJ2-2; possible D gene TRBD1, 5 bases. The CDR3 contains 15 residues. Germline CDR1 is SGHAT and CDR2 is FQDESV (reference sequence). The CDR3 is CASSCTGPLSGELFF. The CDR3 region has the DNA TGTGCTAGCAGCTGTACAGGACCTCTCTCCGGGGAGCTGTTTTTT.

This clonotype was seen more than once but under ten times. Sequence at one end of the junction differs from germline and may be a read error. The V gene is TRBV28, the J gene TRBJ1-2, with D possibly TRBD1 on 5 matching bases. The germline gives CDR1 MDHEN, CDR2 SYDVKM. CDR3 length: 12 residues. The CDR3 protein is CASSGRGFDYTF. CDR3 bases: TGTGCCAGCAGTGGGAGGGGTTTTGACTACACATTT.